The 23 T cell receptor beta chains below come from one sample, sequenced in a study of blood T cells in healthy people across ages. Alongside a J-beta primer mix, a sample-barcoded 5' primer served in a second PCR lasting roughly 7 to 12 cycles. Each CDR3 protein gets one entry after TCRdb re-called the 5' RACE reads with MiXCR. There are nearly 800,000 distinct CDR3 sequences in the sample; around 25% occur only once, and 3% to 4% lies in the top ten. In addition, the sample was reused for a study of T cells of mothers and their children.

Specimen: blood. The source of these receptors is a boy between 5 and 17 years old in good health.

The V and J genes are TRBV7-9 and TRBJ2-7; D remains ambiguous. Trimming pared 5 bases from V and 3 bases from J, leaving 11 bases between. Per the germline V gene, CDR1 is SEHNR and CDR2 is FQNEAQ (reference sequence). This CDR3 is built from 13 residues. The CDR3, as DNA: TGTGCCAGCAGCCCCGTCAAAGTCTACGAGCAGTACTTC. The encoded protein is CASSPVKVYEQYF.

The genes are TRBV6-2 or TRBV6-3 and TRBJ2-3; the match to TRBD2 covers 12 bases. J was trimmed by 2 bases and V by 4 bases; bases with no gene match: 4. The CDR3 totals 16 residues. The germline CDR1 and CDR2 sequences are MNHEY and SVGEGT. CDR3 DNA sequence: TGTGCCAGCAGTTCTACTAGCGGGGGGCACACAGATACGCAGTATTTT. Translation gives CASSSTSGGHTDTQYF.

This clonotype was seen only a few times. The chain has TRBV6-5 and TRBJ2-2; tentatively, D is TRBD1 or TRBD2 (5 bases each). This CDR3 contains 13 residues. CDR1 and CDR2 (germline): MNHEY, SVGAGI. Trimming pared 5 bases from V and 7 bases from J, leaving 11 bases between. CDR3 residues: CASSRGAGGELFF. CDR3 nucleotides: TGTGCCAGCAGTCGTGGGGCGGGCGGGGAGCTGTTTTTT.

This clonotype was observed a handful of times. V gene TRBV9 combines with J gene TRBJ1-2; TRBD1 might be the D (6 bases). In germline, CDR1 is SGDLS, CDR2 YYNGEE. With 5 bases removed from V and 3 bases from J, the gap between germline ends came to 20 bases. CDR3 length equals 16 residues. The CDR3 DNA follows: TGTGCCAGCAGTTACGGGACAAGTTTGCAGGACTATGGCTACACCTTC. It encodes CASSYGTSLQDYGYTF.

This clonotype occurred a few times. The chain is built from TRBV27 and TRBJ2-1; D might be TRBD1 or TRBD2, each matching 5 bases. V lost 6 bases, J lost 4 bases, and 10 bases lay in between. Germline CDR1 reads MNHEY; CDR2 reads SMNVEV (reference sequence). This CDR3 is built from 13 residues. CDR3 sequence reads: CASSWDAYNEQFF. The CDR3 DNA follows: TGTGCCAGCAGCTGGGACGCATACAATGAGCAGTTCTTC.

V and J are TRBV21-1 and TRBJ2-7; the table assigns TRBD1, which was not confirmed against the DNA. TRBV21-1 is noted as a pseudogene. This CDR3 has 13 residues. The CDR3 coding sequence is TGTGCCAGCAGCAACCTTGGGGGTTCCGAGCAGTACTTC. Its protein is CASSNLGGSEQYF.

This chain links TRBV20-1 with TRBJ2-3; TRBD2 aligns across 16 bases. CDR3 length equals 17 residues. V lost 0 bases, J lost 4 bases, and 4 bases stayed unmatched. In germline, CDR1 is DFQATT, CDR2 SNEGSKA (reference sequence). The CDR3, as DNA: TGCAGTGCTAGAGAAGAGGGACTAGCGGGAGGGCCAGATACGCAGTATTTT. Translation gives CSAREEGLAGGPDTQYF.

The DNA for the CDR3 is TGCGCCAGCAGCCCGGGACAGGGGGCTGCCGGGGAGCTGTTTTTT. It codes for CASSPGQGAAGELFF. The V and J genes are TRBV5-1 and TRBJ2-2, with TRBD1 identical over 12 bases. Germline CDR1 and CDR2: SGHRS and YFSETQ. V lost 4 bases to trimming and J lost 6 bases; unmatched junction nucleotides: 4. The CDR3 spans 15 residues.

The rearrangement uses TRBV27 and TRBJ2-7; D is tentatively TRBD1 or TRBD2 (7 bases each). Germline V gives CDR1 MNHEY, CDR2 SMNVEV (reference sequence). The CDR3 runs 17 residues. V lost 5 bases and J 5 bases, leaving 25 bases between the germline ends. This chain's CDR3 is CASSPNGEGAKVHEQYF. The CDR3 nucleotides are TGTGCCAGCAGTCCCAATGGGGAGGGGGCGAAAGTCCACGAGCAGTACTTC.

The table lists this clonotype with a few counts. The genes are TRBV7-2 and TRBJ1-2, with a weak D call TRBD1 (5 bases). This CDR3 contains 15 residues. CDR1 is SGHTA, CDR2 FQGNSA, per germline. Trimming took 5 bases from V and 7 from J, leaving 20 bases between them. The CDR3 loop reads CASSLPGGEGRGYTF. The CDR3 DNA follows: TGTGCCAGCAGCCTCCCGGGGGGGGAAGGGCGTGGCTACACCTTC. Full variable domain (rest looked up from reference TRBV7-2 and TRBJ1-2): GAGVSQSPSNKVTEKGKDVELRCDPISGHTALYWYRQSLGQGLEFLIYFQGNSAPDKSGLPSDRFSAERTGGSVSTLTIQRTQQEDSAVYLCASSLPGGEGRGYTFGSGTRLTVV.

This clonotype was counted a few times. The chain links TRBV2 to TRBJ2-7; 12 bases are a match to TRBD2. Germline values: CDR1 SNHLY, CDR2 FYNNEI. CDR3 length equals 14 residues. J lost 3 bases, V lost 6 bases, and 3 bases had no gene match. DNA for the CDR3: TGTGCCAGCAGGGAGACTAGCGGGGGCTACGAGCAGTACTTC. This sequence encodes CASRETSGGYEQYF.

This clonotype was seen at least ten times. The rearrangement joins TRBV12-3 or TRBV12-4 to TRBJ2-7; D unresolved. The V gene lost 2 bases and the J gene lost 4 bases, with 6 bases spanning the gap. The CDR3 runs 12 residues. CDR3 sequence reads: CASSLTPYEQYF. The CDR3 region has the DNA TGTGCCAGCAGTTTAACACCTTACGAGCAGTACTTC.

The CDR3: CASSLYRSQGAGETQYF. The CDR3 DNA sequence: TGCGCCAGCAGCTTGTATCGCAGTCAGGGGGCGGGGGAGACCCAGTACTTC. V usage is TRBV5-1 and J usage is TRBJ2-5; 8 nucleotides agree with TRBD1. This CDR3 has 17 amino acids. Trimming at V came to 1 base and at J to 5 bases, leaving 13 bases not matched to a gene. Germline V gene lookup returns CDR1 SGHRS and CDR2 YFSETQ.

DNA of the CDR3: TGTGCCAGCAGCCAGGTTACCTCTGGGGCCAACGTCCTGACTTTC. Protein: CASSQVTSGANVLTF. The chain joins TRBV7-9 to TRBJ2-6; D not certain. CDR3 length equals 15 residues. CDR1 SEHNR and CDR2 FQNEAQ come from the germline V gene (reference sequence). With 5 bases removed from V and 0 bases from J, the gap between germline ends came to 8 bases. Full variable domain (remainder filled in from reference TRBV7-9 and TRBJ2-6): DTGVSQNPRHKITKRGQNVTFRCDPISEHNRLYWYRQTLGQGPEFLTYFQNEAQLEKSRLLSDRFSAERPKGSFSTLEIQRTEQGDSAMYLCASSQVTSGANVLTFGAGSRLTVL.

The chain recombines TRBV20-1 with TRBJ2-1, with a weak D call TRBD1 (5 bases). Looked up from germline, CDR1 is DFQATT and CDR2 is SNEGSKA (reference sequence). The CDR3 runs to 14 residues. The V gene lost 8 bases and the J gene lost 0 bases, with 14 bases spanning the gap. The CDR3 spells CSRERGSSYNEQFF. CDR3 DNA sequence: TGCAGTCGCGAAAGGGGCAGCTCCTACAATGAGCAGTTCTTC.

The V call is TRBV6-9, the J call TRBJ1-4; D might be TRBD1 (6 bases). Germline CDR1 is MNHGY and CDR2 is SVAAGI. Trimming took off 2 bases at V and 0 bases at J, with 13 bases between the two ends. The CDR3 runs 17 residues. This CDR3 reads CASSYRGALATNEKLFF. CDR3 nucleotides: TGTGCCAGCAGTTATCGGGGGGCCCTTGCAACTAATGAAAAACTGTTTTTT.

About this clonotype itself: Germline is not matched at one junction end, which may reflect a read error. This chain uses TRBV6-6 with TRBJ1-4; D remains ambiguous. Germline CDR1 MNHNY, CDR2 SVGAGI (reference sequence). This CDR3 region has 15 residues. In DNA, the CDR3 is TGTGCCAGCAGTTCGGCGGGGTCGACTAATGAAAAACTGATTTTT. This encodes CASSSAGSTNEKLIF.

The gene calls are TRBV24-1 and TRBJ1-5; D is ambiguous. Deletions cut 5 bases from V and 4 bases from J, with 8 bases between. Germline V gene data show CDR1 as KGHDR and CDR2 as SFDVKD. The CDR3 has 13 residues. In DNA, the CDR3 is TGTGCCACCAGTGTGGGCAGTAATCAGCCCCAGCATTTT. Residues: CATSVGSNQPQHF.

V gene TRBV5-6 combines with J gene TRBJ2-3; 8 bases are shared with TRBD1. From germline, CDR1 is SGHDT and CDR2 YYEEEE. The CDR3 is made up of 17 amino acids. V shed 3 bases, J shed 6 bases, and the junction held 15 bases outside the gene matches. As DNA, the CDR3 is TGTGCCAGCAGCTGGCGGACATGGACAGGGCGTACCGATACGCAGTATTTT. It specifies CASSWRTWTGRTDTQYF.

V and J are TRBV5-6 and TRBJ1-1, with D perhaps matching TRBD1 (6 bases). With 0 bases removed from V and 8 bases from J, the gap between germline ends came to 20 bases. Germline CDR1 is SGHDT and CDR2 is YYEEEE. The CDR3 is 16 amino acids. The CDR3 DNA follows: TGTGCCAGCAGCTTGGGGCGGCAGGGGATTCGACCGGAAGCTTTCTTT. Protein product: CASSLGRQGIRPEAFF.

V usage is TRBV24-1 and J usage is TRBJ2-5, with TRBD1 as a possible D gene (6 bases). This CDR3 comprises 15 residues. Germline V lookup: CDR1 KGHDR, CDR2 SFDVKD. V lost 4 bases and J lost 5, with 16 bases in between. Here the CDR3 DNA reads TGTGCCACCAGTGACTTCACAGGGTTCCACGAGACCCAGTACTTC. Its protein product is CATSDFTGFHETQYF.

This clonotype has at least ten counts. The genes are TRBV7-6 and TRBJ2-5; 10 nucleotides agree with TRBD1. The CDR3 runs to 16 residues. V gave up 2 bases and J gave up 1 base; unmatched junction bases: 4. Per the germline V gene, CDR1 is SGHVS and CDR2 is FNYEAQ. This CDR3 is CASSLKGTGAQETQYF. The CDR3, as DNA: TGTGCCAGCAGCTTAAAAGGGACAGGGGCCCAAGAGACCCAGTACTTC.

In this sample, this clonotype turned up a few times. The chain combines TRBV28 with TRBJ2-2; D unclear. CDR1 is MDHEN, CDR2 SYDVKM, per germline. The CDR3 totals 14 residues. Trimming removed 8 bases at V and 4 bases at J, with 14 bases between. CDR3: CASGPFQPTGELFF. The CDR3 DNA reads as TGTGCCAGCGGCCCTTTCCAGCCCACCGGGGAGCTGTTTTTT.